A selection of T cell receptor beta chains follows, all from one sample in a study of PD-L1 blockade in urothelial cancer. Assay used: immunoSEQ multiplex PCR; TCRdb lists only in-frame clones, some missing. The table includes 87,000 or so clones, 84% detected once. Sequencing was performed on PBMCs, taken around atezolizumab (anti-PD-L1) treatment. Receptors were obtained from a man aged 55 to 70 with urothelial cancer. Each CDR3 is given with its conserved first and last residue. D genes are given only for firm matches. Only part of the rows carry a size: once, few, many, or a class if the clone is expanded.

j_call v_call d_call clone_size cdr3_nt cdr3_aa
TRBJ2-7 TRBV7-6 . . TGTGCCAGCAGCCAAATAACAGGGACCTACGAGCAGTACTTC CASSQITGTYEQYF
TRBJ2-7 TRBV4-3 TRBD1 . TGCGCCAGCAGCCAAGAATGGACAGGGAACTACGAGCAGTACTTC CASSQEWTGNYEQYF
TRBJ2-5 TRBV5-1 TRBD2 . TGCGCCAGCAGCTTGGGTATCGGGGGGGCCAGGGAGACCCAGTACTTC CASSLGIGGARETQYF
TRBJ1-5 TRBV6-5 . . TGTGCCGCTAGGGAGGGGGGCTCGAGCAATCAGCCCCAGCATTTT CAAREGGSSNQPQHF
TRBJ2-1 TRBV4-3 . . TGCGCCAGCAGCCAGGTTAGTGTGGCTAGCGCAAGCTCCTACAATGAGCAGTTCTTC CASSQVSVASASSYNEQFF
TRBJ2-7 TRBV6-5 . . TGTGCCAGCAGTTCCCGGCGGGTGCAGTACTTC CASSSRRVQYF
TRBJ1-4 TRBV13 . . TGTGCCAGCAGACCCTCCAGGGCAGCAACTAATGAAAAACTGTTTTTT CASRPSRAATNEKLFF
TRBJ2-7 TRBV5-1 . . TGCGCCAGCAGAGACCGCCCCGAGGGCTACGAGCAGTACTTC CASRDRPEGYEQYF
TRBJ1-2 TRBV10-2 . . TGCGCCAGCAGACAGGGCGATCGTGGCTATGGCTACACCTTC CASRQGDRGYGYTF
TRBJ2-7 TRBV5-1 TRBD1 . TGCGCCAGCAGCGGGCGGACAGGAAGCTCCTACGAGCAGTACTTC CASSGRTGSSYEQYF
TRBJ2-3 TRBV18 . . TGTGCCAGCTCACCACGGCGGGCTAGCACAGATACGCAGTATTTT CASSPRRASTDTQYF
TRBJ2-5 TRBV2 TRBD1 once TGTGCCAGCAGCGAAACAGGGGTCGAGACCCAGTACTTC CASSETGVETQYF
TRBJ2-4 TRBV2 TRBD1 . TGTGCCAGCGGGACAGGGGGCGCCAAAAACATTCAGTACTTC CASGTGGAKNIQYF
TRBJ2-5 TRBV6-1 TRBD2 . TGTGCCAGCGACCGGGAGGGGCGGGAGACCCAGTACTTC CASDREGRETQYF
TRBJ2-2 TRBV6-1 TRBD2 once TGTGCCAGCAGGGCGGGGGGTTGGACCGGGGAGCTGTTTTTT CASRAGGWTGELFF
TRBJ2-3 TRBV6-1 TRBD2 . TGTGCCAGCATGGTAGCGGGAGGATACACAGATACGCAGTATTTT CASMVAGGYTDTQYF
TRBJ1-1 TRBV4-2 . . TGTGCCAGCAGCCTCGCAGGGGAGGCTTTCTTT CASSLAGEAFF
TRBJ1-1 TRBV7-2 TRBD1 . TGTGCCAGCACCGAAATGACAGGGGGGATCACTGAAGCTTTCTTT CASTEMTGGITEAFF
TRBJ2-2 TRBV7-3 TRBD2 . TGTGCCAGCAGCTTAAGAGCGGGGACTAACACCGGGGAGCTGTTTTTT CASSLRAGTNTGELFF
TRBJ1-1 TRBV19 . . TGTGCCTCAAGGGAGGATATTCACTTTGAAGCTTTCTTT CASREDIHFEAFF
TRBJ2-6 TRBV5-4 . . TGTGCCAGCAGCTTGGGTACTGGGGCCAACGTCCTGACTTTC CASSLGTGANVLTF
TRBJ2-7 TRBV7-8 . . TGTGCCAGCAGCTTAGCACAGCTCTCCTACGAGCAGTACTTC CASSLAQLSYEQYF
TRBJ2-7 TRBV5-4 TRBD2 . TGTGCCAGCCATAGCGGGGGGGCCATAATATACGAGCAGTACTTC CASHSGGAIIYEQYF
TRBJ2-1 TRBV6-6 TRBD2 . TGTGCCAGCAGTTCCCTCCGGGAGGCATACAATGAGCAGTTCTTC CASSSLREAYNEQFF
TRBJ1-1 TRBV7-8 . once TGTGCCAGCAGCTTAGGTAGCGGGGGGCTTAGCACTGAAGCTTTCTTT CASSLGSGGLSTEAFF
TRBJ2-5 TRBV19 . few TGTGCCAGTAGTGGTGGGAGCGCCATGGAGACCCAGTACTTC CASSGGSAMETQYF
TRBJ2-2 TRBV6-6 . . TGTGCCAGCAGCCTACAGCTTACTACCGGGGAGCTGTTTTTT CASSLQLTTGELFF
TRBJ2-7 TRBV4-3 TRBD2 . TGCGCCAGCAGCCAAGGACGGGGGGGCTCCTACGAGCAGTACTTC CASSQGRGGSYEQYF
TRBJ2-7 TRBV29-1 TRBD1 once TGCAGCGTTGAAGTTGTACGGGACAGGGGCCCCTACGAGCAGTACTTC CSVEVVRDRGPYEQYF
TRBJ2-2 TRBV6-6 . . TGTGCCAGCGGGAGACAAACCGGGGAGCTGTTTTTT CASGRQTGELFF
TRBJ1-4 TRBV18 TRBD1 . TGTGCCAGCTCACCACTCGGGGTTTATCAGGGGACAGGAGGTCCAACTAATGAAAAACTGTTTTTT CASSPLGVYQGTGGPTNEKLFF
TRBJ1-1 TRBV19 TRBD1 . TGTGCCAGTAGGAGACAGGGCCTGAACACTGAAGCTTTCTTT CASRRQGLNTEAFF
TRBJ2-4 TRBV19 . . TGTGCCAGTAGTTTCCTTTCAGGAGCCAAAAACATTCAGTACTTC CASSFLSGAKNIQYF
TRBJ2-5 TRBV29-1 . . TGCAGCGTTGAAGGGGGGCGGGAGACCCAGTACTTC CSVEGGRETQYF
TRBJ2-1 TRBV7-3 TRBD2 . TGTGCCAGCAGCTTAGCCCCTGCTAGCGGGGGCCGCTCCTACAATGAGCAGTTCTTC CASSLAPASGGRSYNEQFF
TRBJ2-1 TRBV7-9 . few TGTGCCAGCAGCTTAACGAACAGGGCACACAATGAGCAGTTCTTC CASSLTNRAHNEQFF
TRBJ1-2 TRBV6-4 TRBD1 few TGTGCCAGCAGTCGACCGGGACAGGGAGCTGGCTACACCTTC CASSRPGQGAGYTF
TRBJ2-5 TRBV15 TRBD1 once TGTGCCACCAGCTGGGACAGGGGCCAAGAGACCCAGTACTTC CATSWDRGQETQYF
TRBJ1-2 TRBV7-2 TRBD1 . TGTGCCAGCAGCAAAGACAGGGCTAACTATGGCTACACCTTC CASSKDRANYGYTF
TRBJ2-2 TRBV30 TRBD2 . TGTGCCTGGAGGTTCAGCGGGGCTACCGGGGAGCTGTTTTTT CAWRFSGATGELFF
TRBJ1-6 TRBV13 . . TGTGCCAGCAGCTTAGCTACCTATAATTCACCCCTCCACTTT CASSLATYNSPLHF
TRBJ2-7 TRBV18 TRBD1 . TGTGCCAGCTCACAGGGACAGGGGAGCGAGCAGTACTTC CASSQGQGSEQYF
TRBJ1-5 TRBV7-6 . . TGTGCCAGCAGCTTAGGGGCCAGGGATAGCAATCAGCCCCAGCATTTT CASSLGARDSNQPQHF
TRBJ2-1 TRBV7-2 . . TGTGCCAGCAGTCCTGTCGGGAGTGGCGATGAGCAGTTCTTC CASSPVGSGDEQFF
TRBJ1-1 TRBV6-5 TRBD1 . TGTGCCAGCAGCAGACAGGGGGCAGTCACTGAAGCTTTCTTT CASSRQGAVTEAFF
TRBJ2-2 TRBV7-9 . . TGTGCCAGCAGCTTAGCGTTTACGGGAATCGGGGAGCTGTTTTTT CASSLAFTGIGELFF
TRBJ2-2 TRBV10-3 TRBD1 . TGTGCCATCACTACAGGGGGCGCGGACACCGGGGAGCTGTTTTTT CAITTGGADTGELFF
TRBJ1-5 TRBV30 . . TGTGCCTGGAGTACGGGAAAGCAGCCCCAGCATTTT CAWSTGKQPQHF
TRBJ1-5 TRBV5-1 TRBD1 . TGCGCCAGCAGCTTGGAGGGGGCCGGCAATCAGCCCCAGCATTTT CASSLEGAGNQPQHF
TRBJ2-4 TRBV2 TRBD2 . TGTGCCAGCAGCCGCGACTCGGGTAGCGGGGGGGCTAACATTCAGTACTTC CASSRDSGSGGANIQYF
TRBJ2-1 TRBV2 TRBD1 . TGTGCCAGCAGTGACCAACGACAGGGGTGGTTCGATGAGCAGTTCTTC CASSDQRQGWFDEQFF
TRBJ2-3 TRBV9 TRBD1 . TGTGCCAGCAGCGGACGGACAGGGGGCACAGATACGCAGTATTTT CASSGRTGGTDTQYF
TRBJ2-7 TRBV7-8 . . TGTGCCAGCAGCCTACTAGCAGGAAATTACGAGCAGTACTTC CASSLLAGNYEQYF
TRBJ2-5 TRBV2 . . TGTGCCAGCAGTCAGGGGACTATCGCAGAGACCCAGTACTTC CASSQGTIAETQYF